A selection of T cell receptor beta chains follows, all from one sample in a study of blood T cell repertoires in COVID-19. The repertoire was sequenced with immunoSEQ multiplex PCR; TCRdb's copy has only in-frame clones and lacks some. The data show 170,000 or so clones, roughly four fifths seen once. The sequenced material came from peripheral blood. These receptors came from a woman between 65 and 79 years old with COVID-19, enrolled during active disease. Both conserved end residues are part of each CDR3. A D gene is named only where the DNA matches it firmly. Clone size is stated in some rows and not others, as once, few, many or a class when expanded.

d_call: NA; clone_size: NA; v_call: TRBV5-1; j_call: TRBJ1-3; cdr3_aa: CASSLGLSSGNTIYF; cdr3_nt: TGCGCCAGCAGCTTAGGACTGTCCTCTGGAAACACCATATATTTT
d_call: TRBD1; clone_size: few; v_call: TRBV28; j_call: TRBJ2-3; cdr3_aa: CASSFRGSTDTQYF; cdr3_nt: TGTGCCAGCAGTTTCAGGGGGAGCACAGATACGCAGTATTTT
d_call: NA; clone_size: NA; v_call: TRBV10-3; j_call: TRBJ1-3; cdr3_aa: CAIREGLARGNTIYF; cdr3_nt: TGTGCCATCAGGGAGGGACTTGCTAGGGGAAACACCATATATTTT
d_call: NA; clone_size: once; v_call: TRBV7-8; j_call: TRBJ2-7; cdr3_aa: CASSLEGGAAYEQYF; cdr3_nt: TGTGCCAGCAGCTTAGAAGGGGGAGCCGCCTACGAGCAGTACTTC
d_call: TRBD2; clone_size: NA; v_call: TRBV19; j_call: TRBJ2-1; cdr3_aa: CASSPKLGLAGVEQFF; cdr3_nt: TGTGCCAGTAGTCCAAAGCTCGGACTAGCGGGAGTAGAGCAGTTCTTC
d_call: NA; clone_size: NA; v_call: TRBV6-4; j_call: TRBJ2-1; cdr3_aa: CASSHQPGDYNEQFF; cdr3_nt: TGTGCCAGCAGCCACCAACCAGGGGATTACAATGAGCAGTTCTTC
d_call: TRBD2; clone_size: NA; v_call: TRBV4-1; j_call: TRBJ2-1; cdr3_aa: CASSQEGGRVHNEQFF; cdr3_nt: TGCGCCAGCAGCCAAGAGGGCGGGAGGGTCCACAATGAGCAGTTCTTC
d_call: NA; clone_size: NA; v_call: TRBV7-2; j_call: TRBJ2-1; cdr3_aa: CASSFYRSYNEQFF; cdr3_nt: TGTGCCAGCAGCTTTTACAGGTCCTACAATGAGCAGTTCTTC
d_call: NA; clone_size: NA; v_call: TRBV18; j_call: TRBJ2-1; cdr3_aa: CASSPPQTRSYNEQFF; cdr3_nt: TGTGCCAGCTCACCACCACAGACCCGCTCCTACAATGAGCAGTTCTTC
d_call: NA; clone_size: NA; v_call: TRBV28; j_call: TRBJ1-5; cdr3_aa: CASSLATLGNQPQHF; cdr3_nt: TGTGCCAGCAGTTTAGCGACACTCGGCAATCAGCCCCAGCATTTT
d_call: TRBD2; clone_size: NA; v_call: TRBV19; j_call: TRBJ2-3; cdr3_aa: CAISSGNTDTQYF; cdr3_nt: TGTGCCATATCTAGCGGGAACACAGATACGCAGTATTTT
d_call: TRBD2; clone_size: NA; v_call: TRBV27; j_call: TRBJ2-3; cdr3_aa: CASSSGRSGTTNDTQYF; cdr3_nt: TGTGCCAGCAGTAGCGGACGGAGCGGGACCACGAACGATACGCAGTATTTT
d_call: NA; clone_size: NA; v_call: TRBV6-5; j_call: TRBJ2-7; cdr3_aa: CATLNREGSSEQYF; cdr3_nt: TGTGCCACCCTGAACCGAGAGGGCTCAAGCGAGCAGTACTTC
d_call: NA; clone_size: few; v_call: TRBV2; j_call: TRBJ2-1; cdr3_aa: CASRSGSSYNEQFF; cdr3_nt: TGTGCCAGCAGGAGCGGGTCCTCCTACAATGAGCAGTTCTTC
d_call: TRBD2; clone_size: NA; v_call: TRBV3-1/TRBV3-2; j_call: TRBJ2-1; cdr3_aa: CASSHSGRGDEQFF; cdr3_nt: TGTGCCAGCAGCCATAGCGGCCGGGGGGATGAGCAGTTCTTC
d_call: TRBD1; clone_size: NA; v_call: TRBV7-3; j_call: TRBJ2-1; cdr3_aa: CASSPNRGSSYNEQFF; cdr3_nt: TGTGCCAGCAGCCCGAACAGGGGAAGCTCCTACAATGAGCAGTTCTTC
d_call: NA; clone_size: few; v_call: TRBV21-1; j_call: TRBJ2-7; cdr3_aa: CASSKTTSGRLYEQYF; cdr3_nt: TGTGCCAGCAGCAAAACCACTAGCGGGAGGCTCTACGAGCAGTACTTC
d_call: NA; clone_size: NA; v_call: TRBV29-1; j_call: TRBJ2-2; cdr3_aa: CSVSGPGELFF; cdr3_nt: TGCAGCGTTTCGGGTCCCGGGGAGCTGTTTTTT
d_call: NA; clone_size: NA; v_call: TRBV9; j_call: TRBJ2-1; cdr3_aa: CASSVEGGSYNEQFF; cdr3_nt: TGTGCCAGCAGCGTAGAAGGGGGCTCCTACAATGAGCAGTTCTTC
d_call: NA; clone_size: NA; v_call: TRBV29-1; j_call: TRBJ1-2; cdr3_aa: CSGIGQGNYGYTF; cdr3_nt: TGCAGCGGGATAGGGCAGGGGAACTATGGCTACACCTTC
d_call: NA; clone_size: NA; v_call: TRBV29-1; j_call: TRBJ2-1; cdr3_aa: CSDRDTSYNEQFF; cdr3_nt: TGCAGCGACCGGGACACTTCCTACAATGAGCAGTTCTTC
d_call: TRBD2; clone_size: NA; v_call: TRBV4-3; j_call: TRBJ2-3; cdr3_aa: CASSAGGEADTQYF; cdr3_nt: TGCGCCAGCTCAGCGGGAGGGGAAGCAGATACGCAGTATTTT
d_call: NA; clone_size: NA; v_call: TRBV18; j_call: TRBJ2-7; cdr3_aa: CASSPVRAVEQYF; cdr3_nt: TGTGCCAGCTCACCAGTCAGGGCGGTCGAGCAGTACTTC
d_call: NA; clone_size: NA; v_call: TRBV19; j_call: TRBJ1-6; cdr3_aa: CASSNAGRKNSPLHF; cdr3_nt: TGTGCCAGTAGTAACGCAGGGAGGAAAAATTCACCCCTCCACTTT
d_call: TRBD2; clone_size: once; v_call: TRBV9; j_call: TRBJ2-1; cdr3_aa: CASSVTGTSSYNEQFF; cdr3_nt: TGTGCCAGCAGCGTGACCGGGACTAGCTCCTACAATGAGCAGTTCTTC
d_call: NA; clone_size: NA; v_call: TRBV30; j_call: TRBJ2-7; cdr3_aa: CAWSITSSGEQYF; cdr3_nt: TGTGCCTGGAGTATTACCTCATCGGGCGAGCAGTACTTC
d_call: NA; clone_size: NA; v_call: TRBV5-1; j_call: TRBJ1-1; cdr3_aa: CASSSREGLNTEAFF; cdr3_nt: TGCGCCAGCAGCTCAAGGGAGGGGCTGAACACTGAAGCTTTCTTT
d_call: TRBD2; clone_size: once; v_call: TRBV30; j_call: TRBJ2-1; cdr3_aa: CAWRKPGLAAYEQFF; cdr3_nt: TGTGCCTGGAGAAAACCGGGACTAGCGGCTTATGAGCAGTTCTTC
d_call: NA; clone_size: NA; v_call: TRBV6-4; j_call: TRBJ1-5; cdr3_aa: CASSDLLEGMGNQPQHF; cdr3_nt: TGTGCCAGCAGTGACTTATTGGAGGGTATGGGCAATCAGCCCCAGCATTTT
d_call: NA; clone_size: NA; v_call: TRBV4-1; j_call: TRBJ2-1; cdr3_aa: CASSYRTVYNEQFF; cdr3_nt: TGCGCCAGCAGCTACAGGACAGTCTACAATGAGCAGTTCTTC
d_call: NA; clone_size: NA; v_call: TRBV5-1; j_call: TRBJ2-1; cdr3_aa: CASSFNGNEQFF; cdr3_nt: TGCGCCAGCAGCTTTAACGGCAATGAGCAGTTCTTC
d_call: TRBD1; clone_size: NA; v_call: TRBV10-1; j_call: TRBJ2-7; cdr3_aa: CASSPGGGLDEQYF; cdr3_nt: TGCGCCAGCAGCCCAGGGGGCGGCCTGGACGAGCAGTACTTC
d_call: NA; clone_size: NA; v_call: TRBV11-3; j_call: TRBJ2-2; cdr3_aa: CASSLVAEPNTGELFF; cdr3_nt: TGTGCCAGCAGCTTAGTAGCGGAGCCGAACACCGGGGAGCTGTTTTTT
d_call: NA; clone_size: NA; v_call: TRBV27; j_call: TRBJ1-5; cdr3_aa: CASSFTGDQPQHF; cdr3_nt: TGTGCCAGCAGTTTTACGGGGGATCAGCCCCAGCATTTT
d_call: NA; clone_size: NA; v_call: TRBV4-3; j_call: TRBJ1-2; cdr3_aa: CASSQGQGTYPFYGYTF; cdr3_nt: TGCGCCAGCAGCCAAGGTCAGGGGACATACCCGTTCTATGGCTACACCTTC
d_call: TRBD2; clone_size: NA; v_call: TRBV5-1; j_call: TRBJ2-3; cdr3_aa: CASSLGEAAGIDTQYF; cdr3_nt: TGCGCCAGCAGCTTGGGGGAGGCAGCGGGAATAGATACGCAGTATTTT
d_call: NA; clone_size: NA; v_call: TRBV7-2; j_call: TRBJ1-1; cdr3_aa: CASSLVAGAGAEAFF; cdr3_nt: TGTGCCAGCAGCTTAGTCGCGGGGGCGGGTGCTGAAGCTTTCTTT
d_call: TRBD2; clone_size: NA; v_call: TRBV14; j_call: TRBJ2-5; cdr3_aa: CASSPQGLAGETYQETQYF; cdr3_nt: TGTGCCAGCAGCCCACAGGGACTAGCGGGAGAAACGTACCAAGAGACCCAGTACTTC
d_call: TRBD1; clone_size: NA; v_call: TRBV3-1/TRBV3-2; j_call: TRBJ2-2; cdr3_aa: CASRHDRGLRNVGELFF; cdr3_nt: TGTGCCAGCAGACACGACAGGGGGCTTCGGAACGTCGGGGAGCTGTTTTTT
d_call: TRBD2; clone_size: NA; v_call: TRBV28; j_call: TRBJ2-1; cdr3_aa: CASLGLAGVGSYNEQFF; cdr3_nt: TGTGCCAGCCTTGGGCTAGCGGGAGTAGGAAGCTACAATGAGCAGTTCTTC
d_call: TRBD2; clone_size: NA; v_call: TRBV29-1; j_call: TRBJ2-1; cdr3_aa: CSALTSDGSNEQFF; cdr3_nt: TGCAGTGCATTAACTAGCGATGGCTCCAATGAGCAGTTCTTC
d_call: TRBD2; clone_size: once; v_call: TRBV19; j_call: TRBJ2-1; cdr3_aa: CASSMTSEPAYNEQFF; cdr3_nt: TGTGCCAGTAGTATGACTAGCGAGCCGGCCTACAATGAGCAGTTCTTC
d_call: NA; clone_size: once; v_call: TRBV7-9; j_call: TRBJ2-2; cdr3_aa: CASSLGSRNTGELFF; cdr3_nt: TGTGCCAGCAGCTTAGGATCTAGGAACACCGGGGAGCTGTTTTTT
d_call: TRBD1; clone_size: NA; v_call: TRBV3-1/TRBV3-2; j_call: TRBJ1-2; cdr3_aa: CASSQGGTAFVYTF; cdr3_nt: TGTGCCAGCAGCCAAGGTGGGACAGCCTTCGTCTACACCTTC
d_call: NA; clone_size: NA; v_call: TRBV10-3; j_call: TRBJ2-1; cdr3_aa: CAISDRGAAGNEQFF; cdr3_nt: TGTGCCATCAGTGACAGGGGGGCAGCCGGCAATGAGCAGTTCTTC
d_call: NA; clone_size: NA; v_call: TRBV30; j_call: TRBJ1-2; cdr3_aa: CAWSNTGNYGYTF; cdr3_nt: TGTGCCTGGAGTAATACAGGGAACTATGGCTACACCTTC
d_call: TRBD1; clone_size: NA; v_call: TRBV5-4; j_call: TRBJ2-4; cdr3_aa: CASSFQGAVTKNIQYF; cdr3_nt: TGTGCCAGCAGTTTTCAGGGGGCGGTCACCAAAAACATTCAGTACTTC